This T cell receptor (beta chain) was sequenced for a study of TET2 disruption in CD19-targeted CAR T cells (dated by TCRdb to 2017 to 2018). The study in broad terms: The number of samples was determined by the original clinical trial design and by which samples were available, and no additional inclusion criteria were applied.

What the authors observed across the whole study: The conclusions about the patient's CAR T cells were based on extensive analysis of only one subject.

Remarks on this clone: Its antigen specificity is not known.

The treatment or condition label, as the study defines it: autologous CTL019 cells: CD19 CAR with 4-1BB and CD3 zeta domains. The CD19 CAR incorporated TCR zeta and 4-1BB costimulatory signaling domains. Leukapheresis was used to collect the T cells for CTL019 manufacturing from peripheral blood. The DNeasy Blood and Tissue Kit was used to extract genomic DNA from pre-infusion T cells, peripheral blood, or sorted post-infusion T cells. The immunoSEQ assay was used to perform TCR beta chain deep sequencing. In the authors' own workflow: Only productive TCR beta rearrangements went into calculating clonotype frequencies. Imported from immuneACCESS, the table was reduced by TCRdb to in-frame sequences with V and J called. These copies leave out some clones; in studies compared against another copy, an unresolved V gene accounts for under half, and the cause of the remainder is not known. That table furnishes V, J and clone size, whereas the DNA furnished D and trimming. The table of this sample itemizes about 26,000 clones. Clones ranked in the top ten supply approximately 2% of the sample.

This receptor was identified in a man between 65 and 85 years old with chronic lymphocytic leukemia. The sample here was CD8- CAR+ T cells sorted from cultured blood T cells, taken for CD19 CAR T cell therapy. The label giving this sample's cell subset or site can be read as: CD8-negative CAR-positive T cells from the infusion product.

The CDR3 reads as follows: CASSVGGGSYNEQFF. The DNA read from the CDR3 is TGTGCCAGCAGCGTTGGGGGGGGCTCCTACAATGAG. The rearranged chain carries TRBV9 and TRBJ2-1; 7 junctional bases match TRBD2. The sequence runs out 3 residues before the end of the CDR3; the remainder is reconstructed from the germline J gene. Trimming leaves V shorter by 2 bases and J shorter by 0 bases, with the junction holding 2 bases beyond the gene matches. The germline V gene specifies SGDLS as CDR1 and YYNGEE as CDR2. The CDR3 has 15 amino acids, counting the end cysteine and phenylalanine. Part of the CDR3 DNA is given, 36 bases translated from base 1.